This T cell receptor beta chain was obtained from a study of glioma-infiltrating T cells after dendritic cell vaccination. This clone showed up just once. This table comes from immunoSEQ multiplex PCR, and its TCRdb copy is limited to in-frame clones, with some not included. The sample contains under 40,000 clones, 90% to 95% of which appear only once. Sequenced material: blood, taken before dendritic cell vaccination. The receptor's source is a human donor with glioblastoma.

The CDR3 protein is CASSPPGQSNTIYF. For the CDR3, the DNA is TGTGCCAGCTCACCACCGGGACAATCGAACACCATATATTTT. The rearrangement uses TRBV18 and TRBJ1-3; tentatively, D is TRBD1 (6 bases). Trimming removed 0 bases from V and 7 bases from J, with 10 bases in between. CDR3 length equals 14 residues. Germline V gene sequence: CDR1 KGHSH, CDR2 LQKENI.